This TCR beta chain was found in a study of graft-versus-host responses after intestinal transplantation. Study results and caveats: Elevated graft-versus-host to host-versus-graft clonal ratios in allografts were recorded for patients with graft-donor T cell macrochimerism. GvH clones surfaced in recipient marrow, some emerging earlier in ileum or blood.

The CDR3 sequence is 18 residues long. With V trimmed by 0 bases and J by 5 bases, 10 bases remained unmatched. Germline V lookup: CDR1 SGHDT, CDR2 YYEEEE. Repertoires were generated with immunoSEQ multiplex PCR, while TCRdb's copy carries only in-frame clones and drops some. This sample yields tens of thousands of clones, of which around 80% are seen a single time; just over 0.9% belongs to the top ten. To note about this clone: The antigen remains unidentified.

The chain links TRBV5-6 to TRBJ2-4, with 11 bases fitting TRBD2. Sequencing was performed on unstimulated CD8+ T cells sorted from spleen or lymph node cells, taken before transplant. The TCR sequence derives from a human donor who was the organ donor for an intestinal transplant. In nucleotides, the CDR3 is TGTGCCAGCAGCTTGGGGTTTAGCGGGAGGGCTGATCAAAACATTCAGTACTTC. Its translation is CASSLGFSGRADQNIQYF.